This note documents a single T cell receptor beta chain sequence. From germline, CDR1 is MDHEN and CDR2 SYDVKM. CDR3 size: 13 residues. V lost 4 bases, J lost 4 bases, and 3 bases stayed unmatched. The protocol was immunoSEQ multiplex PCR, while the TCRdb copy is restricted to in-frame clones and leaves out a portion. The table lists 90,000 or so clones, 80% to 90% of them singletons. The data were taken from a study of T cells in localized non-small cell lung cancer. The sequence came from a man between 40 and 70 years old with stage I squamous cell lung carcinoma. Sequencing was performed on peripheral blood, taken before any cancer treatment. V gene TRBV28 combines with J gene TRBJ1-2; 7 bases match TRBD1. The CDR3 coding sequence is TGTGCCAGCAGTTCGGACAGGCCCTATGGCTACACCTTC. Protein product: CASSSDRPYGYTF.